This T cell receptor beta chain comes out of a study of memory CD4+ T cells and cytomegalovirus serostatus. The sort gate was single viable CD3+CD4+CD8-CD45RO+ cells for memory CD4+ T cells. Data came from immunoSEQ multiplex PCR; TCRdb stores just in-frame clones and leaves some out. The sample carries 45,000 or so clones, about four fifths recorded once. Sequencing input: memory CD4+ T cells from blood. This sequence was found in an adult in good health and CMV-seronegative.

The CDR3 region has the DNA TGCGCCAGCATGAGTTGGCTAGCGGCCAATCAAGAGACCCAGTACTTC. The encoded protein is CASMSWLAANQETQYF. The chain is built from TRBV10-2 and TRBJ2-5; 7 bases map to TRBD2. The germline V gene has CDR1 WSHSY and CDR2 SAAADI. V was pared by 7 bases and J by 2 bases, with 13 bases of the junction left unmatched. CDR3 length equals 16 residues.